The clone carrying this T cell receptor beta chain occurred a few times. This record comes from a study of beta chain features in type 1 diabetes. This CDR3 has 14 amino acids. CDR1 is SGDLS, CDR2 YYNGEE, per germline. With V trimmed by 4 bases and J by 0 bases, 3 bases remained unmatched. All of the isolated RNA was reverse transcribed, so expressed TCRB transcripts were sequenced. It was found that naive, central memory and regulatory T cell samples averaged about 3.57 million reads. This table comes from immunoSEQ multiplex PCR, and its TCRdb copy is limited to in-frame clones, with some not included. In the table there are about 360,000 clones, about 12% of which are singletons.

This sequence originates from a man aged 18 to 30 in good health. The chain couples TRBV9 to TRBJ2-7; TRBD2 matches at 8 bases. Sequenced sample: naive CD4+ T cells from blood. Here the CDR3 DNA reads TGTGCCAGCAGCCGGGGGGGGTTCTCCTACGAGCAGTACTTC. The encoded protein is CASSRGGFSYEQYF.